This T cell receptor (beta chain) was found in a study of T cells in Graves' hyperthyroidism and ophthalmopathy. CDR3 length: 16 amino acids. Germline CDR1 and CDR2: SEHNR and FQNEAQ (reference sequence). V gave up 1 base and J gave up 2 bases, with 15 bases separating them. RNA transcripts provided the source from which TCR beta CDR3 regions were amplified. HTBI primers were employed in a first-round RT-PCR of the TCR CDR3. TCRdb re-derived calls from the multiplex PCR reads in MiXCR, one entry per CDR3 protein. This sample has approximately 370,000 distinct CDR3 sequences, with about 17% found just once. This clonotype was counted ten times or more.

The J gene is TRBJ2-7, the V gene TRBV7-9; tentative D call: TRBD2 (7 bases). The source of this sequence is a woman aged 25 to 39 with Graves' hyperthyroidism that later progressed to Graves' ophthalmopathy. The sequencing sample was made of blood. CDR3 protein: CASSLGGGAGPYEQYF. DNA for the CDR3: TGTGCCAGCAGCTTAGGGGGGGGGGCAGGGCCCTACGAGCAGTACTTC. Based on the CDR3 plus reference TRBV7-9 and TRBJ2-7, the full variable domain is DTGVSQNPRHKITKRGQNVTFRCDPISEHNRLYWYRQTLGQGPEFLTYFQNEAQLEKSRLLSDRFSAERPKGSFSTLEIQRTEQGDSAMYLCASSLGGGAGPYEQYFGPGTRLTVT.